Presented here are 15 T cell receptor beta chains from one specimen sequenced in a study of metastatic and nonmetastatic thyroid tumors. Every patient underwent thyroid surgery untreated. Via MiXCR, TCRdb re-called the PCR reads. This table has roughly 20,000 clones, around a sixth appearing once. Material for sequencing was blood. The receptor set was obtained from a male donor with papillary thyroid cancer or a benign thyroid nodule (not recorded which). Some clones in this sample may be carry-over from other donors' samples.

This clone was recorded many times. The chain has TRBV29-1 and TRBJ2-2; no definite D call. CDR1 and CDR2 (germline): SQVTM, ANQGSEA. The CDR3 consists of 13 residues. V lost 5 bases, J lost 7 bases, and 14 bases lay in between. The chain's CDR3 is CSVQLPHSGELFF. CDR3 bases: TGCAGCGTTCAACTCCCACACAGCGGGGAGCTGTTTTTT.

By share, this clone counts as large. V gene TRBV4-2 combines with J gene TRBJ1-1, with 10 positions matching TRBD1. V gave up 8 bases and J gave up 1 base; unmatched junction bases: 4. This CDR3 is 14 amino acids long. CDR1 LGHNA and CDR2 YNFKEQ come from the germline V gene. The CDR3 sequence is CASAGTGANTEAFF. The CDR3 nucleotides are TGTGCCAGCGCTGGGACAGGGGCGAACACTGAAGCTTTCTTT.

On this clone: Possible read error: a much larger clone is one base away. The CDR3 sequence: CSASSQGFGQPQHF. Written as DNA, the CDR3 is TGCAGTGCTAGCTCCCAGGGGTTCGGTCAGCCCCAGCATTTT. The chain couples TRBV20-1 to TRBJ1-5; perhaps TRBD1 as D (6 bases). CDR3 length equals 14 residues. The ends were cut back, 3 bases at V and 6 bases at J, with 15 bases in the middle. Germline lookup yields CDR1 DFQATT and CDR2 SNEGSKA (reference sequence).

This clone was counted many times. The rearrangement joins TRBV28 to TRBJ1-5, with no clear D. Trimming stripped 3 bases from V and 2 bases from J, with 11 bases between. Germline CDR1 MDHEN, CDR2 SYDVKM. This CDR3 has 15 residues. The CDR3 coding sequence is TGTGCCAGCAGTTTTCCCCCACGGGGCAATCAGCCCCAGCATTTT. Its protein is CASSFPPRGNQPQHF.

In this sample, this clone turned up many times. The rearrangement uses TRBV9 and TRBJ2-2; D is uncertain. V lost 2 bases and J lost 3, with 17 bases in between. The CDR3 loop spans 17 amino acids. The germline V gene has CDR1 SGDLS and CDR2 YYNGEE. As DNA, the CDR3 is TGTGCCAGCAGCGTTGGCGGCGTCCGGGTCGACACCGGGGAGCTGTTTTTT. Translated, it gives CASSVGGVRVDTGELFF.

J is TRBJ1-2 and V is TRBV12-3 or TRBV12-4; D call uncertain. V was cut by 3 bases and J by 4 bases, with 18 bases left in between. The length of the CDR3 is 16 residues. CDR3 sequence (DNA): TGTGCCAGCAGTTTGTCGGGGTGGGCGCCGAGCTATGGCTACACCTTC. It codes for CASSLSGWAPSYGYTF.

V usage is TRBV11-3 and J usage is TRBJ2-1, with D possibly matching TRBD2 (5 bases). The CDR3 has 14 residues. Germline CDR1 is SGHNT and CDR2 is YENEEA. V shed 4 bases and J shed 0 bases, with 7 bases lying between them. The CDR3 coding sequence is TGTGCCAGCAGCTCACGGGACTCCTACAATGAGCAGTTCTTC. Translating it yields CASSSRDSYNEQFF.

This clone was seen at least ten times. The chain is built from TRBV11-3 and TRBJ2-7, with D perhaps TRBD2 (6 bases). V lost 0 bases and J lost 0, with 18 bases in between. CDR1 SGHNT and CDR2 YENEEA come from the germline V gene. The CDR3 runs 18 residues. The CDR3 DNA follows: TGTGCCAGCAGCTTAGAACGTGGGGGAGGACGATACTCCTACGAGCAGTACTTC. It is translated as CASSLERGGGRYSYEQYF.

This clone counts as medium-sized. Written as DNA, the CDR3 is TGTGCCAGCAGTTACTTTGCAGGGTATGAGCAGTTCTTC. The encoded protein is CASSYFAGYEQFF. The rearrangement links TRBV6-5 to TRBJ2-1, with D maybe TRBD1 (5 bases). The germline CDR1 and CDR2 sequences are MNHEY and SVGAGI. The CDR3 runs to 13 residues. Trimming left V 1 base short and J 8 bases short, with 9 bases between.

This clone was recorded at least ten times. A much larger clonotype is one base distant, so this may be a read error. Other DNA variants within this sample encode the same CDR3. V gene TRBV6-4 combines with J gene TRBJ2-3; a possible D gene is TRBD2 (6 bases). The CDR3 consists of 14 residues. CDR1 and CDR2 (germline): MRHNA, SNTAGT. The CDR3 DNA is TGCGCCAGCAGTGCGGGGATGAGCACAGATACGCAGTATTTT. Translating gives CASSAGMSTDTQYF.

This clone was counted at least ten times. A much larger clone lies a single base off, so this may be a read error. The CDR3 DNA sequence: TGTGCCAGCAGCCCAGGGGGACAGGTACCCGGGGAGCTGTTTTTT. It encodes CASSPGGQVPGELFF. V and J are TRBV11-2 and TRBJ2-2; 8 nucleotides match TRBD1. Germline CDR1 reads SGHAT; CDR2 reads FQNNGV. V was clipped by 5 bases and J by 6 bases; unmatched bases: 8. The CDR3 extends over 15 amino acids. Full variable domain (missing parts from reference TRBV11-2 and TRBJ2-2): EAGVAQSPRYKIIEKRQSVAFWCNPISGHATLYWYQQILGQGPKLLIQFQNNGVVDDSQLPKDRFSAERLKGVDSTLKIQPAKLEDSAVYLCASSPGGQVPGELFFGEGSRLTVL.

This clone was detected ten times or more. DNA for the CDR3: TGTGCCAGCAGCCAAGGGGGTGTAGAGACCCAGTACTTC. It yields the protein CASSQGGVETQYF. V usage is TRBV3-1 and J usage is TRBJ2-5, with no clear D. The V gene's germline CDR1 is LGHDT and CDR2 YNNKEL (reference sequence). The V gene lost 1 base and the J gene lost 4 bases, with 7 bases spanning the gap. The CDR3 loop spans 13 amino acids.

This chain connects TRBV5-1 to TRBJ1-2; D call uncertain. Germline V gene data show CDR1 as SGHRS and CDR2 as YFSETQ. This CDR3 is 13 amino acids long. Between the trimmed V and J ends, which lost 4 bases and 3 bases, there was a span of 10 bases. The CDR3 DNA is TGCGCCAGCAGCGCCGACATCTACTATGGCTACACCTTC. Translated: CASSADIYYGYTF.

J is TRBJ2-7 and V is TRBV5-4; 11 nucleotides agree with TRBD1. The CDR3 is 16 residues long. The germline V gene has CDR1 SGHNT and CDR2 YYREEE (reference sequence). J was trimmed by 7 bases and V by 4 bases; bases with no gene match: 13. CDR3 bases: TGTGCCAGCAGCCCAAGTACCGGGACAGGGGGTAAAGAGCAGTACTTC. This codes for CASSPSTGTGGKEQYF.

This clone has at least ten counts. V usage is TRBV24-1 and J usage is TRBJ2-3; the match to TRBD1 covers 7 bases. The CDR3 consists of 18 residues. Germline assignment: CDR1 KGHDR and CDR2 SFDVKD. The V segment lost 0 bases and the J segment 3 bases; nucleotides outside the gene matches: 11. The CDR3 here is CATSDLQVGDSTTDTQYF. The CDR3 DNA reads TGTGCCACCAGTGATTTGCAGGTTGGGGACAGTACTACAGATACGCAGTATTTT.